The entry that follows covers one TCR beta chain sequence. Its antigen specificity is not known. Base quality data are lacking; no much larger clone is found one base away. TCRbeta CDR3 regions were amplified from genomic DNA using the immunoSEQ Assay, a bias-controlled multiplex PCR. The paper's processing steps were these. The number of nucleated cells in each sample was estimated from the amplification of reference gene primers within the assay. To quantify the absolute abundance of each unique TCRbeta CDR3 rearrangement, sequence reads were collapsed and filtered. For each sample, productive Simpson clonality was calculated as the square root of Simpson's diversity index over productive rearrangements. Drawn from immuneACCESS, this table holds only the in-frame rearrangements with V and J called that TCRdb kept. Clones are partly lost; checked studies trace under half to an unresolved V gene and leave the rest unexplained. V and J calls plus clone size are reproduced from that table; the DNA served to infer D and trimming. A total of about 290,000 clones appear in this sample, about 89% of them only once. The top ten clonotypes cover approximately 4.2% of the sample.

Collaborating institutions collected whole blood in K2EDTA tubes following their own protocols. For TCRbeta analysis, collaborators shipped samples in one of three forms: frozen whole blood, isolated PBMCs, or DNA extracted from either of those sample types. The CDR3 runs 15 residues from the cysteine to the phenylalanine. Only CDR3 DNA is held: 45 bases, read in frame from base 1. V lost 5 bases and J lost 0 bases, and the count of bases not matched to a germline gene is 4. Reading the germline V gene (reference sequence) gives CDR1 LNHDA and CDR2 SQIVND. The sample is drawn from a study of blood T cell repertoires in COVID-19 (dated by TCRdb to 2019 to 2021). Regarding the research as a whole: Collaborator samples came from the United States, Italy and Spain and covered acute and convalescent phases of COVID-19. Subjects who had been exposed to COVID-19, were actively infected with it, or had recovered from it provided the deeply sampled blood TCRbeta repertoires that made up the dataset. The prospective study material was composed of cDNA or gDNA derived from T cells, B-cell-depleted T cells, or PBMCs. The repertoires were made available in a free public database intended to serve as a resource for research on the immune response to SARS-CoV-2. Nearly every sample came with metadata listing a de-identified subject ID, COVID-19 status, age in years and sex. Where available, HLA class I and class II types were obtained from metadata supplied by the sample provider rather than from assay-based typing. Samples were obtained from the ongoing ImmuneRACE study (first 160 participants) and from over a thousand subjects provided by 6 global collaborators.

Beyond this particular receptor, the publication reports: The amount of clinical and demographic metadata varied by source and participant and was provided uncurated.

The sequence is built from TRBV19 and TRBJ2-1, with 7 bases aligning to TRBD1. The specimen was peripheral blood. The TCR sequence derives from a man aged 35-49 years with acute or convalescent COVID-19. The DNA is TGTGCCAGTAGTTGGACAGGTAGCTCCTACAATGAGCAGTTCTTC. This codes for CASSWTGSSYNEQFF.